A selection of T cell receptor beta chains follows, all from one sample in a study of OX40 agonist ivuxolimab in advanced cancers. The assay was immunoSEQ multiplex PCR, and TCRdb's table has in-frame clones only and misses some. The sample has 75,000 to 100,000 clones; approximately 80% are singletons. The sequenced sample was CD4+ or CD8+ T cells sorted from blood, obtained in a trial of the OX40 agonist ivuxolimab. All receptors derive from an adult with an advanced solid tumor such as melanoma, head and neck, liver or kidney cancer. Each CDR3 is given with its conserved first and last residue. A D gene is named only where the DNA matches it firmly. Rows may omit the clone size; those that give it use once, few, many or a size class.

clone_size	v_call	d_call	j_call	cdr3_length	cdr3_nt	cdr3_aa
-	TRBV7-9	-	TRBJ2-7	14	TGTGCCAGCAGCTTAGCAGGGTCCACCTACGAGCAGTACTTC	CASSLAGSTYEQYF
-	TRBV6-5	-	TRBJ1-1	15	TGTGCCAGCAGTTACTCCTCCCAGGGAGTCACTGAAGCTTTCTTT	CASSYSSQGVTEAFF
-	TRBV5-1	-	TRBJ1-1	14	TGCGCCAGCAGCTTGGACGTGGGGCCAGGTGAAGCTTTCTTT	CASSLDVGPGEAFF
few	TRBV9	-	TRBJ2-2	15	TGTGCCAGCAGCGTAGGGGCAGGGAACACCGGGGAGCTGTTTTTT	CASSVGAGNTGELFF
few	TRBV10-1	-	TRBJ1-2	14	TGCGCCAGCAGTGATTCAGGGATTTATGGTGGCTACACCTTC	CASSDSGIYGGYTF
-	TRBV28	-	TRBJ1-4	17	TGTGCCAGTGGAGCAGTTTATCGTCCAGCGGGTATAGGAAAACTGTTTTTT	CASGAVYRPAGIGKLFF
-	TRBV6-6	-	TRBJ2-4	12	TGTGCCAGCAGTTCCCAGGGGGGCATTCAGTACTTC	CASSSQGGIQYF
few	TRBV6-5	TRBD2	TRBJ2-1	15	TGTGCCAGCAGTTACTCGATCCTAGCGGGGATCGAGCAGTTCTTC	CASSYSILAGIEQFF
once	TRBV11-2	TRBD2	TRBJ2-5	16	TGTGCCAGCAGCCCCGGACTAGCGGGCGGTTCAGAGACCCAGTACTTC	CASSPGLAGGSETQYF
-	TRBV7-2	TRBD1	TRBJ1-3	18	TGTGCCAGCAGCTTAGTAGGAGGACAGGTCCACTCTGGAAACACCATATATTTT	CASSLVGGQVHSGNTIYF
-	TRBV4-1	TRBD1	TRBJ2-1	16	TGCGCCAGCAGCCAAGATACAGGGGCCGGGGACAATGAGCAGTTCTTC	CASSQDTGAGDNEQFF
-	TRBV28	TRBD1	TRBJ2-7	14	TGTGCCAGCAGTTTAGGGACAGGTGGCTACGAGCAGTACTTC	CASSLGTGGYEQYF
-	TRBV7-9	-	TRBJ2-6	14	TGTGCCAGCAGCCCCACCTCTGGGGCCAACGTCCTGACTTTC	CASSPTSGANVLTF
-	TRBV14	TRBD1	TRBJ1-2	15	TGTGCCAGCAGCCAGAGACTGGGGACAGGTGAAGGCTACACCTTC	CASSQRLGTGEGYTF
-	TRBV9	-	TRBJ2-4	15	TGTGCCAGCAGCGCAGGGGTGATGGCCAAAAACATTCAGTACTTC	CASSAGVMAKNIQYF
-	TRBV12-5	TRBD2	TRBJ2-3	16	TGTGCTAGCACCAGGCTGACTAGCGGGGGGGGAGATACGCAGTATTTT	CASTRLTSGGGDTQYF
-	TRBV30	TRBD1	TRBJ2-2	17	TGTGCCTGGAGTATTCTAAGGGGACAGGGGAACACCGGGGAGCTGTTTTTT	CAWSILRGQGNTGELFF
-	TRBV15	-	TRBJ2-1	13	TGTGCCACCAGCAGAGACCCCATCAATGAGCAGTTCTTC	CATSRDPINEQFF
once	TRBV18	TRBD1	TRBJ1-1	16	TGTGCCAGCTCACCACCTGGAGACAGGGCCTCCACTGAAGCTTTCTTT	CASSPPGDRASTEAFF
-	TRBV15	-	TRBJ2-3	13	TGTGCCACCAGCGGGGGGGCAACAGATACGCAGTATTTT	CATSGGATDTQYF
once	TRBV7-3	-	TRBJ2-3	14	TGTGCCAGCAGCCCCAGCAGTCCCACAGATACGCAGTATTTT	CASSPSSPTDTQYF
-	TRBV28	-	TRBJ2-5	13	TGTGCCAGCAGTGAAGGGGGAGAAGAGACCCAGTACTTC	CASSEGGEETQYF
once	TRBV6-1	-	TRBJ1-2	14	TGTGCCAGCAGTGAATTCGAGAGCCCGGGTGGCTACACCTTC	CASSEFESPGGYTF
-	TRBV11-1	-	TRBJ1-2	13	TGTGCCAGCAGCCGTGAGGGAAGCTATGGCTACACCTTC	CASSREGSYGYTF
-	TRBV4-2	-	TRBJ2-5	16	TGTGCCAGCAGCCAAGATAAGGGGACCCAACAACTGACCCAGTACTTC	CASSQDKGTQQLTQYF
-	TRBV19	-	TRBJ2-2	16	TGTGCCAGTAGCGAGTGGCAGGGGTCGAACACCGGGGAGCTGTTTTTT	CASSEWQGSNTGELFF
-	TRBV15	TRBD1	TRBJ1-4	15	TGTGCCACCAGCAGACGACAGGGGTTGGGTGAAAAACTGTTTTTT	CATSRRQGLGEKLFF
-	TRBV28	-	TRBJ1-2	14	TGTGCCAGCTTGGCCGGGGGGGCTCGTTATGGCTACACCTTC	CASLAGGARYGYTF
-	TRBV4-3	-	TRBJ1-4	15	TGCGCCAGCAGTCGCGCCTTTGCAACTAATGAAAAACTGTTTTTT	CASSRAFATNEKLFF
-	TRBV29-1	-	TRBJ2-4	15	TGCAGCGTTGAAGACCCTCTGGGGGCCAAAAACATTCAGTACTTC	CSVEDPLGAKNIQYF
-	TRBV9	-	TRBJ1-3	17	TGTGCCAGCAGCGTAGCTGGTCCAGGCAGCTCTGGAAACACCATATATTTT	CASSVAGPGSSGNTIYF
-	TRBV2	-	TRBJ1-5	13	TGTGCCGGCGGGGAGGGTACCAATCAGCCCCAGCATTTT	CAGGEGTNQPQHF
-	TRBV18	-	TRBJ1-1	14	TGTGCCAGCTCAACCTCTATGGGGCCGTCTGAAGCTTTCTTT	CASSTSMGPSEAFF
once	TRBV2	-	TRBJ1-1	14	TGTGCCAGCAGTGAAACAGGGACGAACACTGAAGCTTTCTTT	CASSETGTNTEAFF
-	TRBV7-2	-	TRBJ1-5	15	TGTGCCAGCAGCCAATGGGGACAAGGGAATCAGCCCCAGCATTTT	CASSQWGQGNQPQHF
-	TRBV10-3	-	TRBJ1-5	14	TGTGCCATCAGTGAGACGGCAGGAGATCAGCCCCAGCATTTT	CAISETAGDQPQHF
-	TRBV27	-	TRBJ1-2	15	TGTGCCAGCAGTTTATGGCCCCCGGGGGAATATGGCTACACCTTC	CASSLWPPGEYGYTF
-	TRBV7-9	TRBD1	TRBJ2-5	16	TGTGCCAGCGGGCTACCGGGACAGGGGGTGGAGGAGACCCAGTACTTC	CASGLPGQGVEETQYF
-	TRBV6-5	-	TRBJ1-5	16	TGTGCCAGCAGTTACTCTTGGGGAAATAGCAATCAGCCCCAGCATTTT	CASSYSWGNSNQPQHF
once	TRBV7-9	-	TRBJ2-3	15	TGTGCCAGCAGCTTATTACTAGGGACGACAGATACGCAGTATTTT	CASSLLLGTTDTQYF
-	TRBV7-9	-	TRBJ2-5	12	TGTGCCAGCTATGGGGGAGCGGAGACCCAGTACTTC	CASYGGAETQYF
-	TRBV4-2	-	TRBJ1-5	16	TGTGCCAGCAGCCAAGATTCGGGGGATGGTCATCAGCCCCAGCATTTT	CASSQDSGDGHQPQHF
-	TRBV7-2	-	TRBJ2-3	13	TGTGCCAGCATGCTAGTCGGCACAGATACGCAGTATTTT	CASMLVGTDTQYF
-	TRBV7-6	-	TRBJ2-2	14	TGTGCCAGCAGCCAAGGACATCTCTCCGGGGAGCTGTTTTTT	CASSQGHLSGELFF
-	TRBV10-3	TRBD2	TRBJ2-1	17	TGTGCCATCAGTCCATCTTTAATAGCGGGGGGTTACAATGAGCAGTTCTTC	CAISPSLIAGGYNEQFF
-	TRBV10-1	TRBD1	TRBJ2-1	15	TGCGCCAGTAGGGGCCGTGGGACAGGGTATAATGAGCAGTTCTTC	CASRGRGTGYNEQFF
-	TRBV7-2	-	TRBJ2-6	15	TGTGCCAGCAGCCCCAGTTACTCTGGGGCCAACGTCCTGACTTTC	CASSPSYSGANVLTF
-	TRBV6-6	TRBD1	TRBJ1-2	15	TGTGCCAGCAGTTACCACTCGACAGGGGACTATGGCTACACCTTC	CASSYHSTGDYGYTF
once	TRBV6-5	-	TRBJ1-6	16	TGTGCCAGCAGTTACAGGACGGCGCGGCAAGATTCACCCCTCCACTTT	CASSYRTARQDSPLHF
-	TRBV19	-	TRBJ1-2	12	TGTGCCAGTAGTAATCGAGACTATGGCTACACCTTC	CASSNRDYGYTF
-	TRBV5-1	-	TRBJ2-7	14	TGCGCCAGCAGCTTGGCGCTGACAGGCGCCGAGCAGTACTTC	CASSLALTGAEQYF
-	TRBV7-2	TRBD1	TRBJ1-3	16	TGTGCCAGCAGCTTAGTAGGGCCAGGGGGTGGAAACACCATATATTTT	CASSLVGPGGGNTIYF
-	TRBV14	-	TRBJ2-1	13	TGTGCCAGCAGCGGGACTTTCTACAATGAGCAGTTCTTC	CASSGTFYNEQFF
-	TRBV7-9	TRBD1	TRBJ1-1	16	TGTGCCAGCAGCTTAAGGGACAGGGGAGGAGGAACTGAAGCTTTCTTT	CASSLRDRGGGTEAFF